The clone carrying this T cell receptor beta chain was observed many times. The source of the sample is a study of Graves' ophthalmopathy and Graves' hyperthyroidism. Trimming took 0 bases from V and 7 from J, leaving 14 bases between them. Per the germline V gene, CDR1 is SGHKS and CDR2 is YYEKEE (reference sequence). The CDR3 sequence is 15 residues long. Scientists amplified the TCR beta CDR3 regions from RNA transcripts. In the first round, RT-PCR was carried out with HTBI primers, and a multiplex PCR formed the second round. Via MiXCR, TCRdb re-called the multiplex PCR reads, giving one row per CDR3 protein. The sample has hundreds of thousands of distinct CDR3 sequences, over 40% seen once.

The chain couples TRBV5-5 to TRBJ1-5; TRBD1 is a possible D gene (5 bases). The source is an adult man with Graves' ophthalmopathy. Sequencing used peripheral blood. CDR3 in DNA: TGTGCCAGCAGCTTGGCCCCTCTCAAGGGGCAGCCCCAGCATTTT. Translating it yields CASSLAPLKGQPQHF.